Shown below are 20 T cell receptor beta chains from a single sample sequenced in a study of T cell responses to AZD1222 COVID-19 vaccine. Some clones are missing from TCRdb's copy, which holds only in-frame ones; the method was immunoSEQ multiplex PCR. Of about 120,000 clones in the sample, 85% to 95% were seen once. The input for sequencing was peripheral blood, taken on day 0 of AZD1222 vaccination. Receptors were obtained from an adult in good health.

The chain employs TRBV5-1 and TRBJ1-3; D remains unclear. The length of the CDR3 is 14 residues. CDR1 is SGHRS, CDR2 YFSETQ, per germline. Trimming pared 4 bases from V and 0 bases from J, leaving 8 bases between. The CDR3 DNA reads as TGCGCCAGCAGCATCGGTTACTCTGGAAACACCATATATTTT. Translation: CASSIGYSGNTIYF.

The rearrangement uses TRBV4-1 and TRBJ2-1; the D gene could be TRBD1 or TRBD2 (6 bases each). The germline V gene has CDR1 MGHRA and CDR2 YSYEKL. With 1 base removed from V and 0 bases from J, the gap between germline ends came to 13 bases. The CDR3 length is 17 residues. The CDR3 region is CASSQGVRGRSYNEQFF. CDR3 DNA sequence: TGCGCCAGCAGCCAAGGTGTCCGGGGGCGCTCCTACAATGAGCAGTTCTTC.

The V call is TRBV18, the J call TRBJ2-7; 10 bases align to TRBD1. The CDR3 extends over 14 amino acids. V dropped 6 bases and J dropped 5; count of bases not matched to a gene: 7. From germline, CDR1 is KGHSH and CDR2 LQKENI. CDR3 loop: CASSPRTGGNEQYF. CDR3 sequence (DNA): TGTGCCAGCTCTCCCAGGACAGGGGGGAACGAGCAGTACTTC.

V gene TRBV11-3 combines with J gene TRBJ2-1; 9 nucleotides align to TRBD2. V was clipped by 3 bases and J by 6 bases; unmatched bases: 9. CDR3 size: 16 residues. In germline, CDR1 is SGHNT, CDR2 YENEEA. The CDR3 bases are TGTGCCAGCAGCTTGGGTCGCGGGGGGGCGCGCAATGAGCAGTTCTTC. Translated, it gives CASSLGRGGARNEQFF.

J is TRBJ1-4 and V is TRBV9; D is ambiguous. The germline V gene has CDR1 SGDLS and CDR2 YYNGEE. The V end lost 4 bases, the J end lost 10 bases, and 17 bases lay between the germline ends. The CDR3 consists of 14 residues. The DNA for the CDR3 is TGTGCCAGCAGCCCGGACGGGGATTTTGGAAAACTGTTTTTT. This codes for CASSPDGDFGKLFF.

The chain joins TRBV12-5 to TRBJ2-3, with 8 bases aligning to TRBD2. The CDR3 covers 19 residues. The V gene end was trimmed by 7 bases and the J gene end by 2 bases; junction bases not matched to a gene: 20. The V gene's germline CDR1 is LGHNT and CDR2 FRNRAP. DNA of the CDR3: TGTGCTAGTGCCACCCCCGGGCGGGGGGCCCTGTGGTTCACAGATACGCAGTATTTT. This gives the protein CASATPGRGALWFTDTQYF. Using reference TRBV12-5 and TRBJ2-3 for the parts outside the CDR3, the full variable domain is DARVTQTPRHKVTEMGQEVTMRCQPILGHNTVFWYRQTMMQGLELLAYFRNRAPLDDSGMPKDRFSAEMPDATLATLKIQPSEPRDSAVYFCASATPGRGALWFTDTQYFGPGTRLTVL.

The rearrangement links TRBV20-1 to TRBJ1-2; D possibly corresponds to TRBD1 (5 bases). With 3 bases removed from V and 6 bases from J, the gap between germline ends came to 8 bases. The CDR3 spans 11 residues. CDR1 is DFQATT and CDR2 is SNEGSKA in the germline V gene (reference sequence). This CDR3 is CSARSGNGYTF. In DNA form, the CDR3 reads TGCAGTGCTAGGTCAGGGAATGGCTACACCTTC.

The rearrangement links TRBV27 to TRBJ1-4, with TRBD1 matching 7 bases. The CDR3 is made up of 14 amino acids. CDR1 and CDR2 from the germline V gene are MNHEY and SMNVEV (reference sequence). J was trimmed by 4 bases and V by 5 bases; bases with no gene match: 4. CDR3 loop: CASSPQGYNEKLFF. DNA of the CDR3: TGTGCCAGCAGTCCACAGGGGTATAATGAAAAACTGTTTTTT.

With respect to this clone: In the same sample, other DNA sequences code for this CDR3. The chain joins TRBV7-9 to TRBJ1-2, with D possibly matching TRBD1 (5 bases). CDR1 and CDR2 from the germline V gene are SEHNR and FQNEAQ (reference sequence). The CDR3 runs to 15 residues. Trimming pared 3 bases from V and 0 bases from J, leaving 11 bases between. The CDR3 nucleotides are TGTGCCAGCAGCTTCCAGGGAGGGACTAACTATGGCTACACCTTC. Protein sequence: CASSFQGGTNYGYTF. Variable domain in full (rest from reference TRBV7-9 and TRBJ1-2): DTGVSQNPRHKITKRGQNVTFRCDPISEHNRLYWYRQTLGQGPEFLTYFQNEAQLEKSRLLSDRFSAERPKGSFSTLEIQRTEQGDSAMYLCASSFQGGTNYGYTFGSGTRLTVV.

The chain links TRBV6-9 to TRBJ2-7, with 7 bases that match TRBD2. The trim removed 6 bases at V and 1 base at J, leaving 0 bases unmatched. The CDR3 totals 12 residues. Per germline, CDR1 MNHGY and CDR2 SVAAGI. This CDR3 is CASRGGSYEQYF. The CDR3 DNA is TGTGCCAGCAGGGGGGGGTCCTACGAGCAGTACTTC.

The chain recombines TRBV9 with TRBJ1-1; 8 nucleotides agree with TRBD1. The CDR3 length is 16 residues. V trimming: 6 bases; J trimming: 0 bases; junction bases outside the gene matches: 10. The germline V gene has CDR1 SGDLS and CDR2 YYNGEE. The CDR3 sequence: CASTRTQGALNTEAFF. As DNA, the CDR3 is TGTGCCAGCACCAGAACGCAGGGGGCGTTGAACACTGAAGCTTTCTTT. Based on the CDR3 plus reference TRBV9 and TRBJ1-1, the full variable domain is DSGVTQTPKHLITATGQRVTLRCSPRSGDLSVYWYQQSLDQGLQFLIQYYNGEERAKGNILERFSAQQFPDLHSELNLSSLELGDSALYFCASTRTQGALNTEAFFGQGTRLTVV.

This CDR3 reads CASSRATGGYSYEQYF. CDR3 bases: TGTGCCAGCAGCCGGGCGACAGGGGGTTACTCCTACGAGCAGTACTTC. This chain links TRBV13 with TRBJ2-7, with 9 nucleotides matching TRBD1. Germline CDR1 PRHDT, CDR2 FYEKMQ (reference sequence). V trimming: 5 bases; J trimming: 0 bases; junction bases outside the gene matches: 8. The CDR3 contains 16 residues.

J is TRBJ1-4 and V is TRBV5-1; D is undetermined. Germline V gives CDR1 SGHRS, CDR2 YFSETQ. V was shortened by 4 bases and J by 1 base, with 14 bases between the two germline ends. The CDR3 spans 16 residues. CDR3 sequence reads: CASSPHAGETNEKLFF. The CDR3 nucleotides are TGCGCCAGCAGCCCACATGCCGGGGAAACTAATGAAAAACTGTTTTTT.

This chain uses TRBV5-8 with TRBJ2-2; D unclear. V was shortened by 0 bases and J by 1 base, with 7 bases between the two germline ends. In germline, CDR1 is SGHTS, CDR2 YDEGEE. The CDR3 sequence is 15 residues long. The CDR3, as DNA: TGTGCCAGCAGCTTGGTCCGGATGAACACCGGGGAGCTGTTTTTT. Protein: CASSLVRMNTGELFF. Combining the CDR3 with reference TRBV5-8 and TRBJ2-2 gives the whole variable domain EAGVTQSPTHLIKTRGQQATLRCSPISGHTSVYWYQQALGLGLQFLLWYDEGEERNRGNFPPRFSGRQFPNYSSELNVNALELEDSALYLCASSLVRMNTGELFFGEGSRLTVL.

The chain joins TRBV6-5 to TRBJ1-5; tentatively, D is TRBD1 (5 bases). The germline V gene has CDR1 MNHEY and CDR2 SVGAGI. This CDR3 is built from 14 residues. Trimming left V 6 bases short and J 4 bases short, with 13 bases between. This CDR3 is CASSRTQGNQPQHF. Here the CDR3 DNA reads TGTGCCAGCAGCCGAACCCAGGGAAATCAGCCCCAGCATTTT.

Of note for this clone: The DNA is left out, because the CDR3 cannot be placed on it with certainty; the CDR3 is given as TCRdb lists it. This chain links TRBV21-1 with TRBJ2-7; TRBD1 is taken as the D call from the table, unchecked against the DNA. TRBV21-1 is described as a pseudogene. The CDR3 is 17 residues long, counting both termini. This CDR3 reads CASITWGTGIGSYEQYF.

This sequence joins TRBV5-5 and TRBJ2-3; D possibly corresponds to TRBD2 (6 bases). V lost 0 bases, J lost 3 bases, and 8 bases lay in between. This CDR3 is built from 14 residues. Germline V gene sequence: CDR1 SGHKS, CDR2 YYEKEE (reference sequence). The CDR3 DNA follows: TGTGCCAGCAGCTTGGATAGCGGTACAGATACGCAGTATTTT. This gives the protein CASSLDSGTDTQYF.

This chain connects TRBV30 to TRBJ1-2; D is possibly TRBD1 (5 bases). This CDR3 contains 13 residues. V lost 1 base and J 8 bases, leaving 14 bases between the germline ends. Germline loops: CDR1 GTSNPN, CDR2 SVGIG (reference sequence). The CDR3 DNA sequence: TGTGCCTGGAGTGAGGTGGGGGTCGAAGGCTACACCTTC. Translated, it gives CAWSEVGVEGYTF.

This rearrangement joins TRBV7-9 to TRBJ1-1; maybe TRBD1 (5 bases). The germline V gene has CDR1 SEHNR and CDR2 FQNEAQ (reference sequence). V dropped 2 bases and J dropped 8 bases, with 6 bases sitting between them. This CDR3 is 11 amino acids long. The CDR3 coding sequence is TGTGCCAGCAGCTTAAGGGACGAAGCTTTCTTT. It encodes CASSLRDEAFF. Looking up the rest from reference TRBV7-9 and TRBJ1-1 gives the full variable domain: DTGVSQNPRHKITKRGQNVTFRCDPISEHNRLYWYRQTLGQGPEFLTYFQNEAQLEKSRLLSDRFSAERPKGSFSTLEIQRTEQGDSAMYLCASSLRDEAFFGQGTRLTVV.

This chain links TRBV20-1 with TRBJ1-1; D remains unclear. Looked up from germline, CDR1 is DFQATT and CDR2 is SNEGSKA (reference sequence). This CDR3 comprises 11 residues. V gave up 2 bases and J gave up 7 bases, with 8 bases separating them. The CDR3 DNA is TGCAGTGCTAGACCCTACAGTGAAGCTTTCTTT. It codes for CSARPYSEAFF.